This record concerns one TCR beta chain sequence. Its antigen is not known. The CDR3 length is 11 residues. Trimming cost V 10 bases and J 11 bases, with 17 bases left between them. Per the germline V gene, CDR1 is MNHEY and CDR2 is SVGAGI. The primer mix had 60 Vbeta and 13 Jbeta primers. Profiling relied on immunoSEQ multiplex PCR, and the TCRdb table lists in-frame clones only, not all of them. The sample data list 70,000 or so clones. The data are from a study of cytomegalovirus exposure and HLA in healthy donors. Study results and caveats: Later findings reportedly placed an Asian-associated ancestry cluster below the approximately 670-donor mean for N-insertions. Later, an analysis showed that TCR beta chains associated with HLA were more clonally expanded than others that were equally common. Specific recognition of CMV antigens was confirmed in vitro for a few chains (all CMV-associated).

Material for sequencing was PBMCs. The V and J genes are TRBV6-5 and TRBJ2-5, with D tentatively TRBD2 (5 bases). The origin of this receptor is a female donor in good health and CMV-seropositive. CDR3 in DNA: TGTGCCACCCGGTCGGGGAATGGGCAGTACTTC. Protein sequence: CATRSGNGQYF.